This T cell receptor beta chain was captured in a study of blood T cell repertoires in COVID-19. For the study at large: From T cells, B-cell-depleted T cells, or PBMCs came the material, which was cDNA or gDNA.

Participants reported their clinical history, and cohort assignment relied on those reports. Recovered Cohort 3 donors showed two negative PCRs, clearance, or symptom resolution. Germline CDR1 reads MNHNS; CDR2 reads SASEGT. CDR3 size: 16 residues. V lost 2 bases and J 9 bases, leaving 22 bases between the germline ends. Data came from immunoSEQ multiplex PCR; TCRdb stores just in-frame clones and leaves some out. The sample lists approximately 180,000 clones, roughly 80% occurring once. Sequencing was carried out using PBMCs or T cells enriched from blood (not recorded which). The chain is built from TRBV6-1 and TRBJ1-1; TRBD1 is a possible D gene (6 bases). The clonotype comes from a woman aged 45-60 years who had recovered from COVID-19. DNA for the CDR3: TGTGCCAGCAGTGAAACCATCGGGGGGCAGGGACAAAAAGCTTTCTTT. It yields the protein CASSETIGGQGQKAFF.